This TCR beta chain came from a study of regulatory T cells in long-lasting Graves disease. Regarding the study as a whole: Whereas new patients shared 966 public clonotypes, persistent patients shared more, at 2,500 to 3,500. Having few samples may have compromised the accuracy. Persistent disease showed a preference for TRBV28, TRBJ1-2 and TRBJ2-5.

Relying on iRepertoire HTBI primers and Arm-PCR of CDR3 regions, the team built TCR beta libraries. TCRdb independently ran MiXCR on the multiplex PCR reads; one entry per CDR3 protein. The sample has under 300,000 distinct CDR3 sequences, 20% seen once. The time point was: newly diagnosed GD, antithyroid drugs for less than 3 months. From PBMCs, RNA was extracted and then used to make the TCR library. This clonotype came up many times. Its cognate antigen is unknown. The CDR3 has 15 residues. From germline, CDR1 is KGHSH and CDR2 LQKENI. V gave up 0 bases and J gave up 2 bases, with 10 bases separating them.

The origin of this receptor is a female donor with Graves disease. The chain employs TRBV18 and TRBJ2-5; D uncertain. The input for sequencing was peripheral blood mononuclear cells (PBMCs), taken at new diagnosis, from a patient treated with antithyroid drugs. CDR3 DNA: TGTGCCAGCTCACCACCCTCCGGTTATCAAGAGACCCAGTACTTC. Its protein product is CASSPPSGYQETQYF.